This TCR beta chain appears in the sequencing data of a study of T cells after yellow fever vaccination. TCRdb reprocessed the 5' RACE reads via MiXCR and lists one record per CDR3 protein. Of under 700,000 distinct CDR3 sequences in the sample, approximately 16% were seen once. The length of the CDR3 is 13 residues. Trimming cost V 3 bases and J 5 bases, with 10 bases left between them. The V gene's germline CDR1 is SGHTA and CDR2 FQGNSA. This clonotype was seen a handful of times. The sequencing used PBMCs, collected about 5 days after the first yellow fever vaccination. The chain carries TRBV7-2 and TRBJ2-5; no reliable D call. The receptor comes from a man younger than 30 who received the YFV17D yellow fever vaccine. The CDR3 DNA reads TGTGCCAGCAGCTTGTCCGGGTACGAGACCCAGTACTTC. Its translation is CASSLSGYETQYF.